These T cell receptor beta chains were read from a single sample in a study of graft-versus-host responses after intestinal transplantation. Antigens of these TCRs are unknown. Repertoires were generated with immunoSEQ multiplex PCR, while TCRdb's copy carries only in-frame clones and drops some. The data hold about 89,000 clones, with around 92% observed a single time. Source: unstimulated CD4+ T cells sorted from spleen or lymph node cells, taken before intestinal transplant. Source of these receptors: a human donor who received an intestinal transplant. The CDR3 runs from the conserved cysteine through the conserved F or W. The D gene is left open where the match is weak. The listing skips clone size in some rows; elsewhere it reads once, few, many or a size class.

clone_size: -
j_call: TRBJ2-2
v_call: TRBV29-1
d_call: TRBD1
cdr3_nt: TGCAGCGTTAGGACAGGGGTTGGGACCGGGGAGCTGTTTTTT
cdr3_aa: CSVRTGVGTGELFF

clone_size: once
j_call: TRBJ2-3
v_call: TRBV5-5
d_call: -
cdr3_nt: TGTGCCAGCAGCTTGGCAGGGTGGGTCACAGATACGCAGTATTTT
cdr3_aa: CASSLAGWVTDTQYF

clone_size: -
j_call: TRBJ2-7
v_call: TRBV29-1
d_call: TRBD1
cdr3_nt: TGCAGCGTTATAGACACCGGGACAGGGGTCTCCGAGCAGTACTTC
cdr3_aa: CSVIDTGTGVSEQYF

clone_size: -
j_call: TRBJ1-4
v_call: TRBV7-9
d_call: -
cdr3_nt: TGTGCCAGCAGCTCGCAAAAGGGACAAAGTAATGAAAAACTGTTTTTT
cdr3_aa: CASSSQKGQSNEKLFF

clone_size: -
j_call: TRBJ2-4
v_call: TRBV14
d_call: TRBD2
cdr3_nt: TGTGCCAGCAGCCAAGAAGGCGGACTAGCAGAAGCCAAAAACATTCAGTACTTC
cdr3_aa: CASSQEGGLAEAKNIQYF

clone_size: -
j_call: TRBJ2-3
v_call: TRBV5-1
d_call: -
cdr3_nt: TGCGCCAGCAAGGTGGGCAGAGTGACAGATACGCAGTATTTT
cdr3_aa: CASKVGRVTDTQYF

clone_size: -
j_call: TRBJ1-2
v_call: TRBV7-9
d_call: TRBD1
cdr3_nt: TGTGCCAGCACAGGACAGGGTGGGGGAACTAACTATGGCTACACCTTC
cdr3_aa: CASTGQGGGTNYGYTF

clone_size: -
j_call: TRBJ1-5
v_call: TRBV27
d_call: TRBD1
cdr3_nt: TGTGCCAGCAGTCCCGGGACAGGGGAGATGCCCCAGCATTTT
cdr3_aa: CASSPGTGEMPQHF

clone_size: -
j_call: TRBJ2-5
v_call: TRBV2
d_call: -
cdr3_nt: TGTGCCAGCAGTGGAGGCAGGGCAGAGACCCAGTACTTC
cdr3_aa: CASSGGRAETQYF

clone_size: -
j_call: TRBJ2-7
v_call: TRBV19
d_call: TRBD1
cdr3_nt: TGTGCCAGTAGTGCCGTTGGACAGGGAGCGTACGAGCAGTACTTC
cdr3_aa: CASSAVGQGAYEQYF

clone_size: once
j_call: TRBJ1-6
v_call: TRBV4-3
d_call: -
cdr3_nt: TGCGCCAGCAGCCCCCAGGGGATAAATCTCCATAATTCACCCCTCCACTTT
cdr3_aa: CASSPQGINLHNSPLHF

clone_size: -
j_call: TRBJ2-1
v_call: TRBV2
d_call: TRBD2
cdr3_nt: TGTGCCAGCAGTGATACGGGCGGGGGGGCCAGGAGTGAGCAGTTCTTC
cdr3_aa: CASSDTGGGARSEQFF

clone_size: once
j_call: TRBJ1-2
v_call: TRBV19
d_call: TRBD1
cdr3_nt: TGTGCCACCGGACAGGGAATCTATGGCTACACCTTC
cdr3_aa: CATGQGIYGYTF

clone_size: -
j_call: TRBJ2-3
v_call: TRBV7-9
d_call: TRBD2
cdr3_nt: TGTGCCAGCAGCTCGACTAGCGGGGTCAATATCCCCACAGATACGCAGTATTTT
cdr3_aa: CASSSTSGVNIPTDTQYF

clone_size: -
j_call: TRBJ2-7
v_call: TRBV19
d_call: -
cdr3_nt: TGTGCCAGTAGTATAGTTTCAGGATACGAGCAGTACTTC
cdr3_aa: CASSIVSGYEQYF

clone_size: -
j_call: TRBJ2-7
v_call: TRBV11-2
d_call: -
cdr3_nt: TGTGCCAGCAGCTTCATGACAGCAACCTACGAGCAGTACTTC
cdr3_aa: CASSFMTATYEQYF

clone_size: -
j_call: TRBJ2-7
v_call: TRBV6-1
d_call: TRBD2
cdr3_nt: TGTGCCAGCAGTGCACCCGCGCTATTAGCGGGGGGTTACGAGCAGTACTTC
cdr3_aa: CASSAPALLAGGYEQYF

clone_size: -
j_call: TRBJ2-1
v_call: TRBV7-2
d_call: -
cdr3_nt: TGTGCCAGCAGCGTACGCAGGAACAATGAGCAGTTCTTC
cdr3_aa: CASSVRRNNEQFF

clone_size: -
j_call: TRBJ2-3
v_call: TRBV30
d_call: TRBD1
cdr3_nt: TGTGCCTGGCGACAGGGAAGGGACACAGATACGCAGTATTTT
cdr3_aa: CAWRQGRDTDTQYF

clone_size: -
j_call: TRBJ1-1
v_call: TRBV27
d_call: -
cdr3_nt: TGTGCCAGCAGTTTCGCCAGACCGGGGAACACTGAAGCTTTCTTT
cdr3_aa: CASSFARPGNTEAFF

clone_size: -
j_call: TRBJ2-5
v_call: TRBV6-6
d_call: -
cdr3_nt: TGTGGTCTAGCACAAAAAGAGACCCAGTACTTC
cdr3_aa: CGLAQKETQYF

clone_size: -
j_call: TRBJ2-7
v_call: TRBV7-2
d_call: -
cdr3_nt: TGTGCCAGCAGCTTAGTCGCGGGGGCCCCAGGGGACGAGCAGTACTTC
cdr3_aa: CASSLVAGAPGDEQYF

clone_size: -
j_call: TRBJ1-2
v_call: TRBV6-1
d_call: -
cdr3_nt: TGTGCCGGCCGTGGACGGACCAAGGGGGATGGCTACACCTTC
cdr3_aa: CAGRGRTKGDGYTF

clone_size: -
j_call: TRBJ1-2
v_call: TRBV28
d_call: -
cdr3_nt: TGTGCCAGCAGCCAATCAGGGGTGCGGTATGGCTACACCTTC
cdr3_aa: CASSQSGVRYGYTF

clone_size: -
j_call: TRBJ2-7
v_call: TRBV19
d_call: -
cdr3_nt: TGTGCCAGTAGTATTGTTCAGGGGACTACCTACGAGCAGTACTTC
cdr3_aa: CASSIVQGTTYEQYF

clone_size: -
j_call: TRBJ2-7
v_call: TRBV7-2
d_call: TRBD1
cdr3_nt: TGTGCCAGCAGCCAGGGGGTCTTTTACGAGCAGTACTTC
cdr3_aa: CASSQGVFYEQYF

clone_size: once
j_call: TRBJ1-2
v_call: TRBV7-2
d_call: -
cdr3_nt: TGTGCCAGCAGCCCCGACATAGGCGAAGGCTACACCTTC
cdr3_aa: CASSPDIGEGYTF

clone_size: -
j_call: TRBJ2-7
v_call: TRBV9
d_call: TRBD2
cdr3_nt: TGTGCCAGCAGCGTAGGTCCGACTAGCGGGGGGGCCTCCTACGAGCAGTACTTC
cdr3_aa: CASSVGPTSGGASYEQYF

clone_size: -
j_call: TRBJ1-6
v_call: TRBV25-1
d_call: TRBD1
cdr3_nt: TGCGCCAGCAGTGAACGAAACAGGGGGCGTCCTGCCCTCCACTTT
cdr3_aa: CASSERNRGRPALHF

clone_size: -
j_call: TRBJ2-1
v_call: TRBV7-2
d_call: -
cdr3_nt: TGTGCCAGCAGCTTAGGCGCAGGGTCTCAGGATGAGCAGTTCTTC
cdr3_aa: CASSLGAGSQDEQFF

clone_size: -
j_call: TRBJ2-7
v_call: TRBV7-2
d_call: TRBD1
cdr3_nt: TGTGCCAGCAGCCTCCAGACAGGGGGCTCCTACGAGCAGTACTTC
cdr3_aa: CASSLQTGGSYEQYF

clone_size: -
j_call: TRBJ1-2
v_call: TRBV10-3
d_call: -
cdr3_nt: TGTGCCACCCGCCGGGGGGACGTGTATGGCTACACCTTC
cdr3_aa: CATRRGDVYGYTF

clone_size: -
j_call: TRBJ2-1
v_call: TRBV4-3
d_call: TRBD1
cdr3_nt: TGCGCCAGCAGCCAAGAACTAGACAGGGGGAATGAGCAGTTCTTC
cdr3_aa: CASSQELDRGNEQFF

clone_size: -
j_call: TRBJ2-3
v_call: TRBV4-3
d_call: TRBD2
cdr3_nt: TGCGCCAGCAGCCAAGATCCCCAAGCGGGGGGGCCATCAGATACGCAGTATTTT
cdr3_aa: CASSQDPQAGGPSDTQYF

clone_size: -
j_call: TRBJ1-1
v_call: TRBV7-9
d_call: -
cdr3_nt: TGTGCCAGCAGCTCGACAGCCCTGAACACTGAAGCTTTCTTT
cdr3_aa: CASSSTALNTEAFF

clone_size: -
j_call: TRBJ2-7
v_call: TRBV7-9
d_call: TRBD1
cdr3_nt: TGTGCCAGCAGTAGGACAGGGGGCTACGAGCAGTACTTC
cdr3_aa: CASSRTGGYEQYF

clone_size: -
j_call: TRBJ1-4
v_call: TRBV7-2
d_call: TRBD1
cdr3_nt: TGTGCCAGCAGCTCGGACAGGGGGCGCTGGACTAATGAAAAACTGTTTTTT
cdr3_aa: CASSSDRGRWTNEKLFF

clone_size: -
j_call: TRBJ1-3
v_call: TRBV18
d_call: -
cdr3_nt: TGTGCCAGCTCACCAAGGGGAGGTGAAAACACCATATATTTT
cdr3_aa: CASSPRGGENTIYF

clone_size: -
j_call: TRBJ2-3
v_call: TRBV11-3
d_call: TRBD1
cdr3_nt: TGTGCCAGCAGCTTAGGGGATTTGGGACAGAGAAGCACAGATACGCAGTATTTT
cdr3_aa: CASSLGDLGQRSTDTQYF

clone_size: -
j_call: TRBJ2-7
v_call: TRBV27
d_call: -
cdr3_nt: TGTGCCAGCAGTTTATTTTCCGGGGTTTTGTACGAGCAGTACTTC
cdr3_aa: CASSLFSGVLYEQYF

clone_size: -
j_call: TRBJ2-3
v_call: TRBV6-1
d_call: TRBD2
cdr3_nt: TGTGCCAGCAGTGAAGTGGGGACTAGCCCCAATCGTGAGTATTTT
cdr3_aa: CASSEVGTSPNREYF

clone_size: -
j_call: TRBJ1-2
v_call: TRBV2
d_call: -
cdr3_nt: TGTGCCAGCAGACGAGTGGCAGGGTTGAGCTATGGCTACACCTTC
cdr3_aa: CASRRVAGLSYGYTF

clone_size: -
j_call: TRBJ1-6
v_call: TRBV19
d_call: -
cdr3_nt: TGTGCCAGTTCGGACAGCTCCTATAATTCACCCCTCCACTTT
cdr3_aa: CASSDSSYNSPLHF

clone_size: -
j_call: TRBJ2-7
v_call: TRBV5-1
d_call: -
cdr3_nt: TGCGCCAGCAGCAGATCTGGGGGGATGGAATACGAGCAGTACTTC
cdr3_aa: CASSRSGGMEYEQYF

clone_size: -
j_call: TRBJ2-3
v_call: TRBV15
d_call: TRBD2
cdr3_nt: TGTGCCACCAGCCTCGGGGGGACTAGCACAGATACGCAGTATTTT
cdr3_aa: CATSLGGTSTDTQYF

clone_size: once
j_call: TRBJ2-7
v_call: TRBV10-2
d_call: -
cdr3_nt: TGCGCCAGCAGCAGAGACAGTTACGAGCAGTACTTC
cdr3_aa: CASSRDSYEQYF

clone_size: -
j_call: TRBJ1-6
v_call: TRBV19
d_call: -
cdr3_nt: TGTGCCAGTAGTATTGGAGGTGTTGATTCACCCCTCCACTTT
cdr3_aa: CASSIGGVDSPLHF

clone_size: -
j_call: TRBJ2-7
v_call: TRBV5-1
d_call: TRBD1
cdr3_nt: TGCGCCAGCAGCTTGGGCTGGGACAGCGCCTCCAACGAGCAGTACTTC
cdr3_aa: CASSLGWDSASNEQYF

clone_size: -
j_call: TRBJ1-2
v_call: TRBV5-4
d_call: -
cdr3_nt: TGTGCCAGCAGCTTCGACTGGTATGGCTACACCTTC
cdr3_aa: CASSFDWYGYTF

clone_size: -
j_call: TRBJ2-7
v_call: TRBV18
d_call: -
cdr3_nt: TGTGCCAGCTCACCCCCTAGCTCCTACGAGCAGTACTTC
cdr3_aa: CASSPPSSYEQYF

clone_size: -
j_call: TRBJ2-5
v_call: TRBV5-1
d_call: -
cdr3_nt: TGCGCCAGCAGCTTGGGTGGCGGGCCCCAAGAGACCCAGTACTTC
cdr3_aa: CASSLGGGPQETQYF

clone_size: -
j_call: TRBJ2-3
v_call: TRBV15
d_call: -
cdr3_nt: TGTGCCACCAGCAGAGATCTGGGGGGAGTGATGGCAGATACGCAGTATTTT
cdr3_aa: CATSRDLGGVMADTQYF